This TCR beta chain was sequenced during a study of Ad26.COV2.S vaccination and SARS-CoV-2 variants. Study context: It was the COV1001 Ad26.COV2.S trial arm that included the donor. Once or twice, 56 days apart, Ad26.COV2.S was delivered intramuscularly.

Treatment of the sample: some 19 received Ad26.COV2.S at low or high dose, single or two shots; 5 received placebo; per-sample allocation not given. At day 63 after the first vaccine or placebo injection, samples were drawn. This CDR3 spans 18 amino acids. The V end lost 0 bases, the J end lost 0 bases, and 12 bases lay between the germline ends. Per the germline V gene, CDR1 is LGHNA and CDR2 is YNFKEQ. Regarding the study as a whole: Across vaccine and placebo recipients, the breadth of non-spike TCRs was similar.

The method was immunoSEQ multiplex PCR; TCRdb's version includes in-frame clones alone and lacks a portion of them. The sample holds about 350,000 clones, 65% to 90% seen once. Concerning this clone itself: No antigen is known for it.

The TCR comes from a person between 18 and 60 years old who received the Ad26.COV2.S COVID-19 vaccine or a placebo. Sequenced here: peripheral blood, sampled in a trial of Ad26.COV2.S vaccine versus placebo. V and J are TRBV4-2 and TRBJ1-6, with a possible D match to TRBD1 (6 bases). The CDR3 sequence: CASSQDGGRSSYNSPLHF. The CDR3, as DNA: TGTGCCAGCAGCCAAGATGGGGGCAGGAGCTCCTATAATTCACCCCTCCACTTT.